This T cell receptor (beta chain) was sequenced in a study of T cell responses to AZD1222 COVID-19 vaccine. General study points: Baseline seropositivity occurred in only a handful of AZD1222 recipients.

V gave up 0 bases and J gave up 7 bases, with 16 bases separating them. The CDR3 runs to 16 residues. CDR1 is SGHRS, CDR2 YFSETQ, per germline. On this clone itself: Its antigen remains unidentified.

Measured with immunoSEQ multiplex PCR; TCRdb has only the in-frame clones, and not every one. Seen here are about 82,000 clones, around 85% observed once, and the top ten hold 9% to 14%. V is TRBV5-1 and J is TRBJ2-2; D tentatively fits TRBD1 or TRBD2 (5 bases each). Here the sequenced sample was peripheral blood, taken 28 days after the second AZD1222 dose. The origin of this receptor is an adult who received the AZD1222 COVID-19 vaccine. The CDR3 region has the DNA TGCGCCAGCAGCTTGGCTGGGGGTGAGGTCGGCGGGGAGCTGTTTTTT. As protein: CASSLAGGEVGGELFF.